One and the same sample provided the 15 T cell receptor beta chains below, sequenced in a study of CD8 T cells in ankylosing spondylitis. MiXCR was run by TCRdb on the 5' RACE reads, yielding one entry per CDR3 protein. The sample holds 50,000 to 65,000 distinct CDR3 sequences; 6.5% to 8% are singletons and the top ten take around 8.7%. Input material: blood, either unsorted or a sorted T cell fraction (not recorded which). All receptors derive from a female donor with ankylosing spondylitis or in good health (not recorded which).

The table lists this clonotype with many counts. The chain carries TRBV5-1 and TRBJ2-3; 9 bases fit TRBD2. V gave up 0 bases and J gave up 3 bases; unmatched junction bases: 5. The V gene's germline CDR1 is SGHRS and CDR2 YFSETQ. CDR3 length equals 16 residues. CDR3 region: CASSLGSLAGTDTQYF. The CDR3 DNA sequence: TGCGCCAGCAGCTTGGGTTCTCTAGCGGGGACAGATACGCAGTATTTT.

This clonotype was counted many times. The chain has TRBV4-3 and TRBJ1-1; 7 nucleotides line up with TRBD1. This CDR3 comprises 15 residues. Trimming removed 4 bases from V and 7 bases from J; junction bases left unmatched: 12. Germline-derived CDR1 and CDR2 are LGHNA and YSLEER. The CDR3 loop is CASSPQFNRGGEAFF. In DNA, the CDR3 is TGCGCCAGCAGCCCGCAGTTTAACAGGGGTGGTGAAGCTTTCTTT.

This clonotype was seen ten or more times. The chain recombines TRBV30 with TRBJ1-3; D uncertain. Germline V gene sequence: CDR1 GTSNPN, CDR2 SVGIG (reference sequence). The CDR3 extends over 16 amino acids. V was clipped by 2 bases and J by 0 bases, with 14 bases between them. CDR3 DNA sequence: TGTGCCTGGAGTCTCCGACAACGGACCTCTGGAAACACCATATATTTT. As protein: CAWSLRQRTSGNTIYF.

A few counts support this clonotype. The chain is built from TRBV11-2 and TRBJ2-5, with TRBD2 matching over 10 bases. Trimming cost V 5 bases and J 5 bases; bases outside gene matches: 8. This CDR3 has 15 residues. Per germline, CDR1 SGHAT and CDR2 FQNNGV. The CDR3 sequence: CASSLGSGGLETQYF. The CDR3 bases are TGTGCCAGCAGCCTCGGTAGCGGGGGGTTGGAGACCCAGTACTTC.

This clonotype was recorded at least ten times. The V and J genes are TRBV5-5 and TRBJ2-1; no clear D. V lost 3 bases, J lost 8 bases, and 24 bases lay in between. The germline V gene has CDR1 SGHKS and CDR2 YYEKEE (reference sequence). The CDR3 extends over 17 amino acids. The CDR3 region is CASSSDLLGLSTYEQFF. CDR3 coding DNA: TGTGCCAGCAGCTCCGACCTTCTAGGCCTTAGCACATATGAGCAGTTCTTC. The whole variable domain, remainder taken from reference TRBV5-5 and TRBJ2-1, is DAGVTQSPTHLIKTRGQQVTLRCSPISGHKSVSWYQQVLGQGPQFIFQYYEKEERGRGNFPDRFSARQFPNYSSELNVNALLLGDSALYLCASSSDLLGLSTYEQFFGPGTRLTVL.

In its sample, this clonotype was seen many times. The genes are TRBV28 and TRBJ2-5, with D tentatively TRBD2 (6 bases). Trimming left V 10 bases short and J 7 bases short, with 16 bases between. This CDR3 is built from 12 residues. CDR1 is MDHEN, CDR2 SYDVKM, per germline. The CDR3 DNA reads TGTGCCACCCTCGGAGGGAAGAGGACCCAGTACTTC. Amino acids: CATLGGKRTQYF.

The sample holds many counts of this clonotype. The chain carries TRBV12-3 or TRBV12-4 and TRBJ1-1, with D tentatively TRBD1 (5 bases). The CDR3 extends over 14 amino acids. The V end was cut by 6 bases, the J end by 1 base, with 12 bases between. The CDR3 loop is CASRGGVENTEAFF. CDR3 coding DNA: TGTGCCAGCAGAGGAGGGGTAGAGAACACTGAAGCTTTCTTT.

The table lists this clonotype with many counts. This rearrangement joins TRBV7-8 to TRBJ1-5; the D is unclear. Per the germline V gene, CDR1 is SGHVS and CDR2 is FQNEAQ. The CDR3 loop spans 12 amino acids. Trimming removed 5 bases at V and 5 bases at J, with 7 bases between. The CDR3 region has the DNA TGTGCCAGCAGCGACGAATATCAGCCCCAGCATTTT. Translation: CASSDEYQPQHF.

Ten or more counts support this clonotype. This rearrangement joins TRBV7-7 to TRBJ2-3, with TRBD1 matching 7 bases. Germline V CDR1 and CDR2: SSHAT, FNYEAQ (reference sequence). Trimming removed 1 base from V and 2 bases from J; junction bases left unmatched: 6. CDR3 length equals 16 residues. In DNA form, the CDR3 reads TGTGCCAGCAGCTTAGGCACAGGGGCCAACACAGATACGCAGTATTTT. Protein: CASSLGTGANTDTQYF.

In its sample, this clonotype was seen many times. The chain links TRBV4-3 to TRBJ2-5, with 8 bases lining up with TRBD2. Trimming removed 1 base from V and 2 bases from J; junction bases left unmatched: 6. CDR1 and CDR2 (germline): LGHNA, YSLEER. The CDR3 has 16 residues. For the CDR3, the DNA is TGCGCCAGCAGCCAAGCTCCGACTAGCGAACAAGAGACCCAGTACTTC. Its translation is CASSQAPTSEQETQYF.

This clonotype was seen at least ten times. This sequence joins TRBV6-5 and TRBJ2-5; 9 positions match TRBD2. There are 15 residues in the CDR3. CDR1 is MNHEY and CDR2 is SVGAGI in the germline V gene. V lost 2 bases to trimming and J lost 2 bases; unmatched junction nucleotides: 3. The CDR3 bases are TGTGCCAGCAGTTACCCGACTAGCGGACAAGAGACCCAGTACTTC. This gives the protein CASSYPTSGQETQYF.

This clonotype has a count of ten or more. This rearrangement joins TRBV5-1 to TRBJ2-3; 12 nucleotides align to TRBD1. Per the germline V gene, CDR1 is SGHRS and CDR2 is YFSETQ. The ends lost 4 bases at V and 6 bases at J; junction bases unmatched: 3. CDR3 length: 14 residues. CDR3 nucleotide sequence: TGCGCCAGCAGCCAGGGGACAGGGGGCGATACGCAGTATTTT. Translation gives CASSQGTGGDTQYF. Combining the CDR3 with reference TRBV5-1 and TRBJ2-3 gives the whole variable domain KAGVTQTPRYLIKTRGQQVTLSCSPISGHRSVSWYQQTPGQGLQFLFEYFSETQRNKGNFPGRFSGRQFSNSRSEMNVSTLELGDSALYLCASSQGTGGDTQYFGPGTRLTVL.

This clonotype showed up many times. The V and J genes are TRBV28 and TRBJ2-7; 8 nucleotides agree with TRBD1. Germline CDR1 reads MDHEN; CDR2 reads SYDVKM. The CDR3 covers 15 residues. V was clipped by 5 bases and J by 1 base; unmatched bases: 7. For the CDR3, the DNA is TGTGCCAGCAGTCCCGGGACAGGACTTTCCTACGAGCAGTACGTC. It encodes CASSPGTGLSYEQYV.

In its sample, this clonotype was seen a few times. The chain combines TRBV7-9 with TRBJ2-7; D perhaps matches TRBD1 (6 bases). Germline CDR1 and CDR2: SEHNR and FQNEAQ (reference sequence). This CDR3 has 14 residues. The V gene lost 3 bases and the J gene lost 2 bases, with 11 bases spanning the gap. The CDR3 DNA reads as TGTGCCAGCAGCTTGGAACAGGGCCCCTACGAGCAGTACTTC. It yields the protein CASSLEQGPYEQYF.

This clonotype was seen more than once but under ten times. This rearrangement joins TRBV20-1 to TRBJ1-1, with 8 positions matching TRBD1. This CDR3 has 15 residues. V trimming: 0 bases; J trimming: 3 bases; junction bases outside the gene matches: 6. Per the germline V gene, CDR1 is DFQATT and CDR2 is SNEGSKA (reference sequence). The DNA of the CDR3 is TGCAGTGCTAGAGACGTGACAGGGGCACACACTGAAGCTTTCTTT. Its translation: CSARDVTGAHTEAFF.